This TCR beta chain was obtained from a study of blood T cell repertoires in COVID-19. Study summary: PBMCs, B-cell-depleted T cells, or T cells were the source of the cDNA or gDNA that made up the material.

Trimming stripped 1 base from V and 0 bases from J, with 7 bases between. The CDR3 contains 15 residues. Germline V lookup: CDR1 SNHLY, CDR2 FYNNEI. Original methodology: By means of reference gene primer amplification, nucleated cell counts were estimated. Using immunoSEQ multiplex PCR, the repertoire was profiled, and TCRdb retains in-frame clones only, with some absent. That table furnishes V, J and clone size, whereas the DNA furnished D and trimming. The data contain under 200,000 clones, approximately 80% of them singletons. The age range of participants was about 18 to 90 years, with residence in about two dozen US areas. Cohort 3 recovered donors had two negative PCRs, clearance, or symptom resolution.

This TCR came from a man in his forties or fifties who had recovered from COVID-19. Source material: PBMCs or T cells enriched from blood (not recorded which). The chain carries TRBV2 and TRBJ2-1; no clear D. The CDR3 loop reads CASSEGRGSYNEQFF. CDR3 DNA sequence: TGTGCCAGCAGTGAAGGGAGAGGCTCCTACAATGAGCAGTTCTTC.